This T cell receptor (beta chain) comes out of a study of blood T cell repertoires in COVID-19. The V gene's germline CDR1 is GTSNPN and CDR2 SVGIG (reference sequence). The CDR3 is 12 amino acids. The ends lost 2 bases at V and 5 bases at J; junction bases unmatched: 2. The study drew participants aged about 18 to 89 years from approximately 23 US areas. Authors' methods: By means of reference gene primer amplification, nucleated cell counts were estimated. Clones were read by immunoSEQ multiplex PCR, and TCRdb kept only the in-frame ones, dropping some. V and J calls and clone size are those listed in that table; D and trimming were worked out from the DNA. The sample carries some 150,000 clones, around 80% recorded once.

The sample consisted of PBMCs or T cells enriched from blood (not recorded which). The receptor comes from a woman between 50 and 59 years old who had recovered from COVID-19. The V and J genes are TRBV30 and TRBJ2-5; 7 nucleotides align to TRBD2. CDR3 in DNA: TGTGCCTGGAGTATGGGAGGGGAGACCCAGTACTTC. It encodes CAWSMGGETQYF.